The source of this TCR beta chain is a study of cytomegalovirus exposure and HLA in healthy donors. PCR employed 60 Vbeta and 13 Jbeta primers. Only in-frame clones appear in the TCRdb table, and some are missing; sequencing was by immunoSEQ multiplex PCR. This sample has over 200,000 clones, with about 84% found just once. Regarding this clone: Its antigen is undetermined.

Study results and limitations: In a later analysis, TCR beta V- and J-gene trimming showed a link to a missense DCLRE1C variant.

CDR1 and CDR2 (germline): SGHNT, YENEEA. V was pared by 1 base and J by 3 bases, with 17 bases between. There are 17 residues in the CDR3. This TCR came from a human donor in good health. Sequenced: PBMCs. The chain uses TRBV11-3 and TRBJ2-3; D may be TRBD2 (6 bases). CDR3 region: CASSLGKSGELTDTQYF. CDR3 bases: TGTGCCAGCAGCTTAGGGAAGTCGGGAGAGCTTACAGATACGCAGTATTTT.